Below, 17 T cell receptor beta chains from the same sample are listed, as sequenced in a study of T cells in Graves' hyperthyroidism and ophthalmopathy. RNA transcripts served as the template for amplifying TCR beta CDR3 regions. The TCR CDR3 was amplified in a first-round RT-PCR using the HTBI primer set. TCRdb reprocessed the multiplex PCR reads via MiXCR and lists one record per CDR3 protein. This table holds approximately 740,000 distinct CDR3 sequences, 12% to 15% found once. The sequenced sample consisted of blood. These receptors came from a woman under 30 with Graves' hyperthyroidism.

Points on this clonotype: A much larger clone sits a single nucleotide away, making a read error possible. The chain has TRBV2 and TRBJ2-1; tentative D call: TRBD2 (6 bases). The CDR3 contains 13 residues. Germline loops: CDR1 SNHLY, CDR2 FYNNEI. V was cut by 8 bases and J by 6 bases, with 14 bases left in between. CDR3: CASVGGAGNEQFF. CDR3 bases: TGTGCCAGCGTTGGCGGGGCGGGCAATGAGCAGTTCTTC.

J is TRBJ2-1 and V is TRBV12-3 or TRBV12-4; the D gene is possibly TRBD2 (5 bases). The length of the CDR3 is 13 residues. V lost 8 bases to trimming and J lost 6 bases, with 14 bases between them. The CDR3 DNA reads TGTGCCAGCGTTCGGGATGCAGTCAATGAGCAGTTCTTC. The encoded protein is CASVRDAVNEQFF.

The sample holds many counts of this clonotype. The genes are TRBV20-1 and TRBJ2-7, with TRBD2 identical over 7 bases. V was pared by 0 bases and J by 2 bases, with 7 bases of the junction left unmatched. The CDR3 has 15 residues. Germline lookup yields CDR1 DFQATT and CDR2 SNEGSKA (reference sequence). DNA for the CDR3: TGCAGTGCTAGAGATCGGGCTAGCGGTACCTACGAGCAGTACTTC. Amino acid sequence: CSARDRASGTYEQYF.

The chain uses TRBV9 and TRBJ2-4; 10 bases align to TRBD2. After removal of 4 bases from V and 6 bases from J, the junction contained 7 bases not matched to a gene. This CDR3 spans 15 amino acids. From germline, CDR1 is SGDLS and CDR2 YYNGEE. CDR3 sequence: CASSPVAGGGNIQYF. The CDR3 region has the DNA TGTGCCAGCAGCCCCGTAGCGGGAGGAGGAAACATTCAGTACTTC.

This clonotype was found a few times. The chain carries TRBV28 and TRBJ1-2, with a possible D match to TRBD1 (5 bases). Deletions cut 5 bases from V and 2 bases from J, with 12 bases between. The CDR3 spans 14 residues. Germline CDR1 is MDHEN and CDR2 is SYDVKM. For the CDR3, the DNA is TGTGCCAGCAGTAACTCCACAGGAAACTATGGCTACACCTTC. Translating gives CASSNSTGNYGYTF.

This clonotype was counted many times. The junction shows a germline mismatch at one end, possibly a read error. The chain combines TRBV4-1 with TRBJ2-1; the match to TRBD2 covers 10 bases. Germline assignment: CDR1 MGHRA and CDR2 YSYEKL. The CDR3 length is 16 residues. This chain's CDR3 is CASSQEGTSAYNEQFF. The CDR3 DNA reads TGTGCCAGCAGCCAAGAGGGGACTAGCGCATACAATGAGCAGTTCTTC.

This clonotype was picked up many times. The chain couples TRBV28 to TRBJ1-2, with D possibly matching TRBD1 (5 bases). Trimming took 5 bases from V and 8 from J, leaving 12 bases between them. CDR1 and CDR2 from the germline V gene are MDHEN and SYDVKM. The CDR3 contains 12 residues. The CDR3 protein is CASSPGTLGYTF. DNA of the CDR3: TGTGCCAGCAGTCCTGGGACGTTGGGCTACACCTTC.

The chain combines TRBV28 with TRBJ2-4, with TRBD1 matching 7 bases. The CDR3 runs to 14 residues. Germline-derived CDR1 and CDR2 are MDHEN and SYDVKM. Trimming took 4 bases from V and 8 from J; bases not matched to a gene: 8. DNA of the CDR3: TGTGCCAGCAGTTCCCGGCAGGGGGTGGACATTCAGTACTTC. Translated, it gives CASSSRQGVDIQYF.

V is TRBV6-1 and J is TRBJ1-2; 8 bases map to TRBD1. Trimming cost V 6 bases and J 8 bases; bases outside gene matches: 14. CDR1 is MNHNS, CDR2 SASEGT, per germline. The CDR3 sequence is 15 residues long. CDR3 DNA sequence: TGTGCCAGCAGCGGGACCGGGACAGGTTCTTTCGGCTACACCTTC. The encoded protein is CASSGTGTGSFGYTF.

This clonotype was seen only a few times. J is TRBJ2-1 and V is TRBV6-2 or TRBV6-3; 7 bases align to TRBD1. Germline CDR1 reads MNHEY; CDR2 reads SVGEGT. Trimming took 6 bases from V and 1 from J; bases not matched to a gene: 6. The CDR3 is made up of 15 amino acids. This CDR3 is CASRPTGESYNEQFF. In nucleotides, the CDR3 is TGTGCCAGCAGACCCACAGGGGAATCCTACAATGAGCAGTTCTTC.

This chain's CDR3 is CASSGGGAYNEQFF. The DNA for the CDR3 is TGTGCCAGTAGTGGAGGGGGCGCCTACAATGAGCAGTTCTTC. The rearrangement uses TRBV19 and TRBJ2-1, with D perhaps TRBD1 (7 bases). The CDR3 consists of 14 residues. Looked up from germline, CDR1 is LNHDA and CDR2 is SQIVND (reference sequence). V shed 5 bases and J shed 2 bases, with 10 bases lying between them.

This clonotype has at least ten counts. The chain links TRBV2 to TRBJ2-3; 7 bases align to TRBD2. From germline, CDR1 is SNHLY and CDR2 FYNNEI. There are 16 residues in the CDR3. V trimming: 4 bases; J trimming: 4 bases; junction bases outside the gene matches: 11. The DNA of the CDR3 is TGTGCCAGCAGTGGGGGACCCGGGAGGCCCGCAGATACGCAGTATTTT. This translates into CASSGGPGRPADTQYF.

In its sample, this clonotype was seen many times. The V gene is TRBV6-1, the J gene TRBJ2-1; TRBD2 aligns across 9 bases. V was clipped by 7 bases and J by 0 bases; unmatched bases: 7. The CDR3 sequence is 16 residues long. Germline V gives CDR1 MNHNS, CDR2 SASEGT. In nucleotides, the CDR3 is TGTGCCAGCAAGGGACTAGCTTTGAGCTCCTACAATGAGCAGTTCTTC. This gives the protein CASKGLALSSYNEQFF.

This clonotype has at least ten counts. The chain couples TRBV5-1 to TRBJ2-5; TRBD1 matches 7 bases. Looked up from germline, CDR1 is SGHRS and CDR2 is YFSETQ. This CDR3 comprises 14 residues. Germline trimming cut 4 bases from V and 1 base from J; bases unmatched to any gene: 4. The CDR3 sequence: CASSRGDSQETQYF. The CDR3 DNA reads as TGCGCCAGCAGCCGAGGGGACAGCCAAGAGACCCAGTACTTC.

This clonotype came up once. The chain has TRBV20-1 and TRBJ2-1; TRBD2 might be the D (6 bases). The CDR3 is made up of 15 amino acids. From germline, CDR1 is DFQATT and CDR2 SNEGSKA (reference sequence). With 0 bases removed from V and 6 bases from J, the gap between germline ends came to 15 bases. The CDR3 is CSARDPVAEPNEQFF. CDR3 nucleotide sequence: TGCAGTGCTAGAGATCCCGTAGCGGAACCCAATGAGCAGTTCTTC.

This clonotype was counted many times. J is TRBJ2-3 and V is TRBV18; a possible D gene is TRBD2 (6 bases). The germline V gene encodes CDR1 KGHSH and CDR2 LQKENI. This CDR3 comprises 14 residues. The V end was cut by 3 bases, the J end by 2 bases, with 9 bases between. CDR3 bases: TGTGCCAGCTCACCGGACTATTCCACAGATACGCAGTATTTT. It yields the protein CASSPDYSTDTQYF.

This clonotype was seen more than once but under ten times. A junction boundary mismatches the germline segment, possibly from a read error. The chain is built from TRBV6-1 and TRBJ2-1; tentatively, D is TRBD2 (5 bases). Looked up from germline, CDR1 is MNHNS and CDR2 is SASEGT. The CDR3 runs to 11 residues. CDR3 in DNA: TGCTCGGGGAGAACGAGGAATGAGCAGTTCTTC. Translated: CSGRTRNEQFF.